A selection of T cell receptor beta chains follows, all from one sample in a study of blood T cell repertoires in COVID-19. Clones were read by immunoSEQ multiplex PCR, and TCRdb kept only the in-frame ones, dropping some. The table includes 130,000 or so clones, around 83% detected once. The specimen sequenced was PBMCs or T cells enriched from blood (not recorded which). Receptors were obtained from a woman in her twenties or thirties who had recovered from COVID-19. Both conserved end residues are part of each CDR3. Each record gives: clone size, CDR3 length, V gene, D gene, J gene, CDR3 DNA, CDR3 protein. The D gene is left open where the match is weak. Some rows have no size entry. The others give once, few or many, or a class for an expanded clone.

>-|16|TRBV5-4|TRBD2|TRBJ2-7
TGTGCCAGCAGCTTGGCCGGACTAGCGGGAAAATACGAGCAGTACTTC
CASSLAGLAGKYEQYF
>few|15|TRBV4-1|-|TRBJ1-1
TGCGCCAGCAGCCGAAACCCGGGGGAAAGCACTGAAGCTTTCTTT
CASSRNPGESTEAFF
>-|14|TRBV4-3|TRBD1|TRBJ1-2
TGCGCCAGCAGCCGTGTCCAGGGGGCGAATGGCTACACCTTC
CASSRVQGANGYTF
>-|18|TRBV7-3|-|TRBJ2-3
TGTGCCAGCAGCTTAGTCTCGGCGGGCGAGAGGGTCGGAGATACGCAGTATTTT
CASSLVSAGERVGDTQYF
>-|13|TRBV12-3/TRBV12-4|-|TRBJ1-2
TGTGCCAGCAGTTTTGGAGAGGCCTATGGCTACACCTTC
CASSFGEAYGYTF
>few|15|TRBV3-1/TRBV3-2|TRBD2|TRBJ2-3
TGTGCCAGCAGCCTAGCGGGAGGGCCTGGAGATACGCAGTATTTT
CASSLAGGPGDTQYF
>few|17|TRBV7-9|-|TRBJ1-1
TGTGCCAGCAGCTTAGGTCAGGGGAACTCAGTGAACACTGAAGCTTTCTTT
CASSLGQGNSVNTEAFF
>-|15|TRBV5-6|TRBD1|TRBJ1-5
TGTGCCAGCGGGACAGGAGCACTGAACAATCAGCCCCAGCATTTT
CASGTGALNNQPQHF
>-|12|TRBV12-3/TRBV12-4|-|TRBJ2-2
TGTGCCAGCAGTCTGGAGGGGGGGGAGCTGTTTTTT
CASSLEGGELFF
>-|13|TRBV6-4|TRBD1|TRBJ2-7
TGTGCCAGCAGCCCAGGACAGGGTGGCGAGCAGTACTTC
CASSPGQGGEQYF
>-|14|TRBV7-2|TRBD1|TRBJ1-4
TGTGCCAGCAGCTCCGGGACAGGGGGTGAAAAACTGTTTTTT
CASSSGTGGEKLFF
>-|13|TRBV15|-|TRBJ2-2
TGTGCCACCAGATCGACTAGATCCGGGGAGCTGTTTTTT
CATRSTRSGELFF
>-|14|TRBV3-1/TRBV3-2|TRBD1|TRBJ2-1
TGTGCCAGCGGGGACAGGGAGTCCTACAATGAGCAGTTCTTC
CASGDRESYNEQFF
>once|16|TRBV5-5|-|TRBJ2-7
TGTGCCAGCAGCTTAGCGGGTGGGGGAGCCTCCTACGAGCAGTACTTC
CASSLAGGGASYEQYF
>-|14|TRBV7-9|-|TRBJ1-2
TGTGCCAGCAGTCAAGTGGGGGCGGCCTATGGCTACACCTTC
CASSQVGAAYGYTF
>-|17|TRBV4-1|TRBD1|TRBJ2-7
TGCGCCAGCAGCCAAGTAACGACAGGGGCCGATTTTATCGAGCAGTACTTC
CASSQVTTGADFIEQYF
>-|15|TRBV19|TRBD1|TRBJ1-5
TGTGCCAGTAGCCGCAGGGGGGTCAGCAATCAGCCCCAGCATTTT
CASSRRGVSNQPQHF
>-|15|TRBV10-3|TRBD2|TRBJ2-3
TGTGCCATCAGTGAGGGACTAGCGGGAGGAGATACGCAGTATTTT
CAISEGLAGGDTQYF
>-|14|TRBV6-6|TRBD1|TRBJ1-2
TGTGCCAGCAGTTACCAGGGGGTTAACTATGGCTACACCTTC
CASSYQGVNYGYTF
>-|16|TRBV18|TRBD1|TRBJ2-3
TGTGCCAGCTCACCACCTCAGGGGGCGACGACAGATACGCAGTATTTT
CASSPPQGATTDTQYF
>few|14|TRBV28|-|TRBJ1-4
TGTGCCAGCAGTCTCACACCCAAAAATGAAAAACTGTTTTTT
CASSLTPKNEKLFF
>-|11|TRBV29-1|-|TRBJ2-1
TGCAGCGTTGACAGGTACAATGAGCAGTTCTTC
CSVDRYNEQFF